Each of the 16 T cell receptor beta chains below was sequenced from the same sample in a study of cytomegalovirus exposure and HLA in healthy donors. In the PCR, 60 Vbeta and 13 Jbeta primers were used. Generated by immunoSEQ multiplex PCR, the TCRdb table keeps only in-frame clones and is missing some. Reported are 100,000 to 150,000 clones; the ten largest clones contain around 2.2%. The sample consisted of PBMCs. The receptor set was obtained from a man aged 40-50 years in good health and CMV-seronegative.

The chain uses TRBV10-3 and TRBJ2-1; 8 bases are a match to TRBD2. The CDR3 runs 14 residues. V lost 10 bases to trimming and J lost 0 bases; unmatched junction nucleotides: 5. CDR1 and CDR2 from the germline V gene are ENHRY and SYGVKD. CDR3 bases: TGTGCCACCCGGGGGGGGAGCTCCTACAATGAGCAGTTCTTC. Translation: CATRGGSSYNEQFF.

The chain has TRBV5-1 and TRBJ2-2, with 14 positions matching TRBD2. Germline V gives CDR1 SGHRS, CDR2 YFSETQ. V lost 4 bases to trimming and J lost 7 bases; unmatched junction nucleotides: 6. The CDR3 sequence is 16 residues long. In DNA, the CDR3 is TGCGCCAGCAGCACCGGGACTAGCGGGAGTAACGGGGAGCTGTTTTTT. Translating gives CASSTGTSGSNGELFF.

This sequence joins TRBV5-1 and TRBJ2-1; 9 bases fit TRBD2. The CDR3 covers 15 residues. The ends lost 5 bases at V and 10 bases at J; junction bases unmatched: 13. CDR1 SGHRS and CDR2 YFSETQ come from the germline V gene. The DNA for the CDR3 is TGCGCCAGCAGGATTAGACCGGGAGCGGGGGGAGAGCAGTTCTTC. It yields the protein CASRIRPGAGGEQFF.

V and J are TRBV10-3 and TRBJ1-3, with 7 bases lining up with TRBD1. Trimming cost V 6 bases and J 4 bases; bases outside gene matches: 6. The V gene's germline CDR1 is ENHRY and CDR2 SYGVKD. CDR3 length equals 14 residues. The CDR3 DNA follows: TGTGCCATCAGGACAACAGGGGCAGGAAACACCATATATTTT. Translating it yields CAIRTTGAGNTIYF.

V is TRBV6-5 and J is TRBJ2-7, with a tentative D call TRBD1 (6 bases). V was clipped by 2 bases and J by 3 bases, with 11 bases between them. Germline V gene data show CDR1 as MNHEY and CDR2 as SVGAGI. CDR3 length: 14 amino acids. The CDR3 region is CASSYRGRGYEQYF. The CDR3 DNA reads as TGTGCCAGCAGTTACAGGGGCAGGGGCTACGAGCAGTACTTC.

The V call is TRBV4-1, the J call TRBJ2-3; the D gene is possibly TRBD2 (5 bases). The CDR3 contains 14 residues. Looked up from germline, CDR1 is MGHRA and CDR2 is YSYEKL. Between the trimmed V and J ends, which lost 4 bases and 0 bases, there was a span of 8 bases. This chain's CDR3 is CASSPQRSTDTQYF. CDR3 bases: TGCGCCAGCAGCCCTCAGCGGAGCACAGATACGCAGTATTTT.

The V call is TRBV7-2, the J call TRBJ2-7; D may be TRBD1 (5 bases). CDR1 and CDR2 (germline): SGHTA, FQGNSA. This CDR3 has 15 amino acids. V was trimmed by 5 bases and J by 3 bases, leaving 17 bases between them. The CDR3 DNA is TGTGCCAGCAGCGACACAATCTCGACAGTCTACGAGCAGTACTTC. It codes for CASSDTISTVYEQYF.

The V gene is TRBV5-1, the J gene TRBJ2-6; 7 bases match TRBD2. CDR3 length: 16 amino acids. Losses at the gene ends were 6 bases for V and 0 bases for J; bases not matched to a gene: 6. Germline loops: CDR1 SGHRS, CDR2 YFSETQ. The CDR3 is CASTGGLNSGANVLTF. The CDR3 nucleotides read TGCGCCAGCACGGGGGGACTTAACTCTGGGGCCAACGTCCTGACTTTC.

The chain uses TRBV6-6 and TRBJ1-2; 9 nucleotides agree with TRBD1. Germline CDR1 is MNHNY and CDR2 is SVGAGI (reference sequence). The CDR3 spans 15 residues. J gave up 3 bases and V 3 bases, and 5 bases lay outside the gene matches. CDR3 sequence (DNA): TGTGCCAGCAGTTATGGGACAGGGTACGACTATGGCTACACCTTC. Its protein product is CASSYGTGYDYGYTF.

V gene TRBV2 combines with J gene TRBJ1-1; no clear D. Trimming shortened V by 6 bases and J by 0 bases, and 11 bases separated the two germline ends. This CDR3 contains 14 residues. CDR1 SNHLY and CDR2 FYNNEI come from the germline V gene. Here the CDR3 DNA reads TGTGCCAGCAGGGAGCGTTTTCTGAACACTGAAGCTTTCTTT. This sequence encodes CASRERFLNTEAFF.

This sequence joins TRBV5-1 and TRBJ1-2; D uncertain. V was pared by 4 bases and J by 5 bases, with 9 bases between. The CDR3 loop spans 12 amino acids. Germline V lookup: CDR1 SGHRS, CDR2 YFSETQ. CDR3 protein: CASSRTLYGYTF. Here the CDR3 DNA reads TGCGCCAGCAGCCGAACTCTTTATGGCTACACCTTC.

The rearrangement joins TRBV5-8 to TRBJ2-1, with 13 bases identical to TRBD2. This CDR3 comprises 13 residues. V shed 7 bases and J 9 bases; nucleotides not matched to a gene: 4. Per germline, CDR1 SGHTS and CDR2 YDEGEE. CDR3 coding DNA: TGTGCCAGCGCACTAGCGGGAGGGCTTGAGCAGTTCTTC. It is translated as CASALAGGLEQFF.

The chain has TRBV2 and TRBJ2-7; tentatively, D is TRBD1 (6 bases). V lost 9 bases, J lost 3 bases, and 18 bases lay in between. The CDR3 spans 14 residues. The germline V gene encodes CDR1 SNHLY and CDR2 FYNNEI. The chain's CDR3 is CARSNRELGYEQYF. The CDR3 DNA reads as TGTGCCAGATCAAACAGGGAGTTGGGCTACGAGCAGTACTTC.

This chain links TRBV7-2 with TRBJ2-1, with D perhaps matching TRBD2 (6 bases). The length of the CDR3 is 14 residues. Germline CDR1 SGHTA, CDR2 FQGNSA. V lost 1 base and J lost 6, with 10 bases in between. CDR3 DNA sequence: TGTGCCAGCAGCTTAGAACTAGCTCTCAATGAGCAGTTCTTC. Its translation is CASSLELALNEQFF. Full variable domain (missing parts from reference TRBV7-2 and TRBJ2-1): GAGVSQSPSNKVTEKGKDVELRCDPISGHTALYWYRQSLGQGLEFLIYFQGNSAPDKSGLPSDRFSAERTGGSVSTLTIQRTQQEDSAVYLCASSLELALNEQFFGPGTRLTVL.

V gene TRBV5-1 combines with J gene TRBJ2-3; 9 nucleotides align to TRBD1. Per the germline V gene, CDR1 is SGHRS and CDR2 is YFSETQ. Trimming took 0 bases from V and 4 from J; bases not matched to a gene: 3. This CDR3 region has 15 residues. The DNA of the CDR3 is TGCGCCAGCAGCTTGGGGGACAGGGACGCAGATACGCAGTATTTT. It yields the protein CASSLGDRDADTQYF.

The chain combines TRBV10-3 with TRBJ2-7; 9 nucleotides agree with TRBD1. From germline, CDR1 is ENHRY and CDR2 SYGVKD. V was clipped by 4 bases and J by 4 bases; unmatched bases: 11. CDR3 length: 16 amino acids. In DNA, the CDR3 is TGTGCCATCAGTGCCGGACCGGGACAGGGAGAATACGAGCAGTACTTC. It codes for CAISAGPGQGEYEQYF.